The 9 T cell receptor beta chains presented below share a single source sample, sequenced in a study of blood T cell repertoires in COVID-19. Produced via immunoSEQ multiplex PCR; TCRdb's table is partial and in-frame only. The sample has 400,000 or so clones, around nine tenths seen once. The specimen was peripheral blood. These receptors originate from a man aged 18 to 30 with COVID-19, enrolled during active disease.

The chain recombines TRBV18 with TRBJ1-1; D possibly corresponds to TRBD1 (6 bases). Trimming shortened V by 0 bases and J by 1 base, and 12 bases separated the two germline ends. Germline values: CDR1 KGHSH, CDR2 LQKENI. CDR3 length: 16 amino acids. Written as DNA, the CDR3 is TGTGCCAGCTCACCACCGGTTGGGGGCGGGAACACTGAAGCTTTCTTT. Protein: CASSPPVGGGNTEAFF.

The chain combines TRBV4-2 with TRBJ2-3; 8 bases match TRBD1. The CDR3 loop spans 14 amino acids. Trimming cost V 7 bases and J 2 bases; bases outside gene matches: 5. From germline, CDR1 is LGHNA and CDR2 YNFKEQ. This chain's CDR3 is CASTRDRTTDTQYF. The CDR3 nucleotides read TGTGCCAGCACAAGGGACAGGACCACAGATACGCAGTATTTT.

The chain combines TRBV19 with TRBJ2-1; 7 bases align to TRBD1. Germline V gene lookup returns CDR1 LNHDA and CDR2 SQIVND (reference sequence). CDR3 size: 15 residues. V shed 1 base and J 3 bases; nucleotides not matched to a gene: 3. The CDR3 reads CASSIGYRGYNEQFF. CDR3 bases: TGTGCCAGTAGTATAGGGTACAGGGGCTACAATGAGCAGTTCTTC. Filled out from reference TRBV19 and TRBJ2-1, the complete variable domain reads DGGITQSPKYLFRKEGQNVTLSCEQNLNHDAMYWYRQDPGQGLRLIYYSQIVNDFQKGDIAEGYSVSREKKESFPLTVTSAQKNPTAFYLCASSIGYRGYNEQFFGPGTRLTVL.

The rearrangement links TRBV11-2 to TRBJ2-2, with 10 bases fitting TRBD2. This CDR3 has 16 residues. Germline CDR1 and CDR2: SGHAT and FQNNGV. Trimming removed 5 bases from V and 3 bases from J; junction bases left unmatched: 6. CDR3 residues: CASSPPSGSYTGELFF. The DNA of the CDR3 is TGTGCCAGCAGCCCCCCTAGCGGGAGCTACACCGGGGAGCTGTTTTTT.

The chain uses TRBV7-6 and TRBJ2-2; 10 nucleotides agree with TRBD2. The J segment lost 4 bases and the V segment lost 2 bases, leaving 13 bases of the junction unmatched. The CDR3 loop spans 19 amino acids. Germline loops: CDR1 SGHVS, CDR2 FNYEAQ. CDR3 sequence (DNA): TGTGCCAGCAGCTTAATACCCAGCGGGAGGGCCAAAGGCACCGGGGAGCTGTTTTTT. This sequence encodes CASSLIPSGRAKGTGELFF.

V and J are TRBV30 and TRBJ1-2, with 7 nucleotides matching TRBD1. The CDR3 consists of 13 residues. The germline V gene has CDR1 GTSNPN and CDR2 SVGIG (reference sequence). Trimming cost V 2 bases and J 8 bases; bases outside gene matches: 8. CDR3 in amino acids: CAWSIQGYGGYTF. The CDR3 nucleotides are TGTGCCTGGAGTATACAGGGGTACGGCGGCTACACCTTC. Together with reference TRBV30 and TRBJ1-2, the CDR3 gives the full variable domain: SQTIHQWPATLVQPVGSPLSLECTVEGTSNPNLYWYRQAAGRGLQLLFYSVGIGQISSEVPQNLSASRPQDRQFILSSKKLLLSDSGFYLCAWSIQGYGGYTFGSGTRLTVV.

CDR3: CASSASGQGGAEAFF. In DNA form, the CDR3 reads TGTGCCAGTAGTGCGTCCGGACAGGGAGGGGCTGAAGCTTTCTTT. The chain couples TRBV19 to TRBJ1-1, with 8 nucleotides matching TRBD1. CDR1 and CDR2 from the germline V gene are LNHDA and SQIVND (reference sequence). V lost 5 bases to trimming and J lost 6 bases; unmatched junction nucleotides: 11. This CDR3 comprises 15 residues.

The chain recombines TRBV18 with TRBJ1-5; D is possibly TRBD1 (6 bases). Looked up from germline, CDR1 is KGHSH and CDR2 is LQKENI. V dropped 0 bases and J dropped 3 bases, with 12 bases sitting between them. This CDR3 region has 16 residues. The CDR3 region is CASSPPPGAHNQPQHF. CDR3 nucleotide sequence: TGTGCCAGCTCACCACCCCCAGGGGCACACAATCAGCCCCAGCATTTT.

CDR3 region: CASSQRGADTQYF. CDR3 DNA: TGTGCCAGCAGTCAGCGGGGGGCAGATACGCAGTATTTT. J is TRBJ2-3 and V is TRBV12-3 or TRBV12-4, with TRBD2 matching 9 bases. J lost 4 bases, V lost 5 bases, and 1 base had no gene match. The CDR3 is 13 residues long.